Presented here are 17 T cell receptor beta chains from one specimen sequenced in a study of Ad26.COV2.S vaccination and SARS-CoV-2 variants. The method was immunoSEQ multiplex PCR; TCRdb's version includes in-frame clones alone and lacks a portion of them. The sample carries about 680,000 clones, around 92% recorded once. The treatment denotes: over 15 received Ad26.COV2.S at low or high dose, single or two shots; about 5 received placebo; per-sample allocation not given. At day 63 after the first vaccine or placebo injection, samples were drawn. The sample was peripheral blood, taken in a trial of Ad26.COV2.S vaccine versus placebo. These receptors were taken from a person between 18 and 59 years old who received the Ad26.COV2.S COVID-19 vaccine or a placebo.

On this clone itself: Other DNA sequences in the same sample also yield this CDR3. The chain carries TRBV9 and TRBJ2-1; weak D call: TRBD2 (5 bases). The length of the CDR3 is 15 residues. Trimming took off 0 bases at V and 0 bases at J, with 7 bases between the two ends. Germline assignment: CDR1 SGDLS and CDR2 YYNGEE. CDR3 bases: TGTGCCAGCAGCGTAGGGGCGGGCTCCTACAATGAGCAGTTCTTC. This gives the protein CASSVGAGSYNEQFF.

The V gene is TRBV11-2, the J gene TRBJ2-1, with D perhaps TRBD1 (6 bases). The CDR3 extends over 14 amino acids. Per the germline V gene, CDR1 is SGHAT and CDR2 is FQNNGV. V gave up 3 bases and J gave up 5 bases, with 11 bases separating them. This chain's CDR3 is CASSLGHSNNEQFF. The CDR3 coding sequence is TGTGCCAGCAGCTTGGGACATTCGAACAATGAGCAGTTCTTC.

This clone has a single count. The chain has TRBV30 and TRBJ2-7; 10 bases fit TRBD1. The germline V gene encodes CDR1 GTSNPN and CDR2 SVGIG (reference sequence). The V and J ends lost 5 bases and 6 bases, in that order; junction bases with no gene match: 1. The CDR3 is 11 residues long. The CDR3 nucleotides are TGTGCCTGGTGGACAGGGGGCGAGCAGTACTTC. It is translated as CAWWTGGEQYF.

The CDR3 is CASSLAAEDDEQYF. The CDR3 region has the DNA TGTGCCAGCAGCTTAGCCGCCGAGGACGACGAGCAGTACTTC. The rearrangement joins TRBV7-6 to TRBJ2-7; D is ambiguous. This CDR3 region has 14 residues. The ends were cut back, 0 bases at V and 5 bases at J, with 11 bases in the middle. Germline V gene sequence: CDR1 SGHVS, CDR2 FNYEAQ.

The V and J genes are TRBV25-1 and TRBJ1-2; a possible D gene is TRBD1 (5 bases). There are 12 residues in the CDR3. Germline values: CDR1 MGHDK, CDR2 SYGVNS. The V and J ends lost 11 bases and 2 bases respectively, with 12 bases between them. The CDR3 DNA is TGTGCCTGCCTGGGGGAGAACTATGGCTACACCTTC. Translating gives CACLGENYGYTF.

A remark on this clone: Germline is not matched at one junction end, which may reflect a read error. This chain connects TRBV3-1 (or the pseudogene TRBV3-2) to TRBJ1-6; tentatively, D is TRBD1 (6 bases). In germline, CDR1 is LGHDT, CDR2 YNNKEL (reference sequence). The length of the CDR3 is 15 residues. CDR3 region: CASGQGLFGASPLHF. In nucleotides, the CDR3 is TGTGCCAGCGGCCAGGGGCTGTTTGGTGCTTCACCCCTCCACTTT.

V is TRBV12-3 or TRBV12-4 and J is TRBJ1-5; D call uncertain. V shed 5 bases and J shed 7 bases, with 12 bases lying between them. The CDR3 runs to 13 residues. CDR3 nucleotides: TGTGCCAGCAGTATAGGATCGACACAGCCCCAGCATTTT. The encoded protein is CASSIGSTQPQHF.

The gene calls are TRBV27 and TRBJ2-3; 8 nucleotides line up with TRBD2. The CDR3 is 16 residues long. Germline V gene lookup returns CDR1 MNHEY and CDR2 SMNVEV (reference sequence). The V and J ends lost 6 bases and 5 bases, in that order; junction bases with no gene match: 13. CDR3 sequence reads: CASRLLFGLAIDTQYF. The DNA for the CDR3 is TGTGCCAGCAGGCTCCTTTTTGGACTAGCAATAGATACGCAGTATTTT.

V gene TRBV9 combines with J gene TRBJ2-7; no definite D call. The CDR3 consists of 12 residues. Germline V lookup: CDR1 SGDLS, CDR2 YYNGEE. Trimming left V 3 bases short and J 0 bases short, with 4 bases between. The CDR3 DNA sequence: TGTGCCAGCAGCGGAAGCTCCTACGAGCAGTACTTC. Translation: CASSGSSYEQYF. Full variable domain (remainder filled in from reference TRBV9 and TRBJ2-7): DSGVTQTPKHLITATGQRVTLRCSPRSGDLSVYWYQQSLDQGLQFLIQYYNGEERAKGNILERFSAQQFPDLHSELNLSSLELGDSALYFCASSGSSYEQYFGPGTRLTVT.

This rearrangement joins TRBV2 to TRBJ1-6; 7 bases fit TRBD1. The trim removed 3 bases at V and 4 bases at J, leaving 6 bases unmatched. Germline CDR1 is SNHLY and CDR2 is FYNNEI. The CDR3 length is 16 residues. This chain's CDR3 is CASSEETGRYNSPLHF. CDR3 bases: TGTGCCAGCAGTGAGGAGACAGGGAGGTATAATTCACCCCTCCACTTT.

DNA for the CDR3: TGTGCCACCAGCAGGGACAGGAACACTGAAGCTTTCTTT. Translating gives CATSRDRNTEAFF. The gene calls are TRBV15 and TRBJ1-1; weak D call: TRBD1 (6 bases). Trimming took off 3 bases at V and 1 base at J, with 6 bases between the two ends. The CDR3 loop spans 13 amino acids. Germline V lookup: CDR1 LNHNV, CDR2 YYDKDF (reference sequence). The full variable domain, with the rest looked up from reference TRBV15 and TRBJ1-1, is DAMVIQNPRYQVTQFGKPVTLSCSQTLNHNVMYWYQQKSSQAPKLLFHYYDKDFNNEADTPDNFQSRRPNTSFCFLDIRSPGLGDTAMYLCATSRDRNTEAFFGQGTRLTVV.

This rearrangement joins TRBV7-2 to TRBJ2-3; D unclear. There are 11 residues in the CDR3. Between the trimmed V and J ends, which lost 6 bases and 5 bases, there was a span of 6 bases. Germline-derived CDR1 and CDR2 are SGHTA and FQGNSA. CDR3 DNA: TGTGCCAGCAGAGTGGTAGATACGCAGTATTTT. Amino acid sequence: CASRVVDTQYF.

CDR3: CASSAGLAGDTDTQYF. In DNA form, the CDR3 reads TGTGCCAGCAGCGCCGGACTAGCGGGAGATACAGATACGCAGTATTTT. This chain connects TRBV7-9 to TRBJ2-3; 13 nucleotides agree with TRBD2. The CDR3 is made up of 16 amino acids. The ends lost 5 bases at V and 3 bases at J; junction bases unmatched: 5. Germline assignment: CDR1 SEHNR and CDR2 FQNEAQ (reference sequence).

The count of this clone is one. In DNA, the CDR3 is TGTGCCAGCAGCTTAGCGTCGACAGGGAATGAGCAGTTCTTC. Protein product: CASSLASTGNEQFF. The chain is built from TRBV7-9 and TRBJ2-1; 7 bases match TRBD1. Looked up from germline, CDR1 is SEHNR and CDR2 is FQNEAQ (reference sequence). The CDR3 totals 14 residues. The V gene end was trimmed by 0 bases and the J gene end by 7 bases; junction bases not matched to a gene: 3. Full variable domain (missing parts from reference TRBV7-9 and TRBJ2-1): DTGVSQNPRHKITKRGQNVTFRCDPISEHNRLYWYRQTLGQGPEFLTYFQNEAQLEKSRLLSDRFSAERPKGSFSTLEIQRTEQGDSAMYLCASSLASTGNEQFFGPGTRLTVL.

A single count supports this clone. This sequence joins TRBV25-1 and TRBJ2-7; TRBD2 is a possible D gene (5 bases). In germline, CDR1 is MGHDK, CDR2 SYGVNS. The germline V and J ends were trimmed by 5 bases and 3 bases, with 17 bases remaining between them. The CDR3 contains 15 residues. CDR3 nucleotides: TGTGCCAGCAGTCCAAACCGGGGTTTCGGCTACGAGCAGTACTTC. Translating it yields CASSPNRGFGYEQYF.

About this clone: This same CDR3 is encoded by further DNA sequences in the sample. This chain connects TRBV30 to TRBJ2-5, with a weak D call TRBD1 (6 bases). Trimming pared 0 bases from V and 4 bases from J, leaving 9 bases between. This CDR3 contains 13 residues. Germline V gives CDR1 GTSNPN, CDR2 SVGIG (reference sequence). The CDR3 loop reads CAWSVQGPETQYF. The CDR3 DNA follows: TGTGCCTGGAGTGTACAGGGCCCAGAGACCCAGTACTTC.

This rearrangement joins TRBV7-9 to TRBJ2-5, with 8 bases lining up with TRBD2. CDR1 is SEHNR, CDR2 FQNEAQ, per germline (reference sequence). V trimming: 5 bases; J trimming: 2 bases; junction bases outside the gene matches: 13. This CDR3 spans 17 amino acids. Here the CDR3 DNA reads TGTGCCAGCAGCCTCAACCGAGTAGCGGGGTTACAAGAGACCCAGTACTTC. This encodes CASSLNRVAGLQETQYF.